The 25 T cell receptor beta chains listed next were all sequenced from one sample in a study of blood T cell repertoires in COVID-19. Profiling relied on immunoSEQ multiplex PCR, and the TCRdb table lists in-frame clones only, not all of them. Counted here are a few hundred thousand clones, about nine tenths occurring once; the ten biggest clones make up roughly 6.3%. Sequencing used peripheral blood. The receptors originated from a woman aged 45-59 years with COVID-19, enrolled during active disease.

The DNA of the CDR3 is TGTGCTAGTGGTTTGGTAAGCTCCAGCAATCAGCCCCAGCATTTT. It yields the protein CASGLVSSSNQPQHF. The chain couples TRBV12-5 to TRBJ1-5; D gene ambiguous. The CDR3 extends over 15 amino acids. CDR1 and CDR2 (germline): LGHNT, FRNRAP. V lost 0 bases to trimming and J lost 1 base, with 7 bases between them.

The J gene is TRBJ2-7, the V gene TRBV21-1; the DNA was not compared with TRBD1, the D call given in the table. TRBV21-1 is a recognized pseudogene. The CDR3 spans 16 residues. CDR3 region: CASLSHPDSAEDEQYF. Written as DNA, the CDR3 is TGTGCCTCACTTAGTCATCCGGACAGCGCTGAGGACGAGCAGTACTTC.

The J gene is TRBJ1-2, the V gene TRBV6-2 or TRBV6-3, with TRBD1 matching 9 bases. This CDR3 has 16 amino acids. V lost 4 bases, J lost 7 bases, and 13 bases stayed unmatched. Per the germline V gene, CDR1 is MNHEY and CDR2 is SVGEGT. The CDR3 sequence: CASSSRATGGRSGYTF. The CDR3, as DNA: TGTGCCAGCAGTTCAAGGGCCACAGGGGGCCGTAGTGGCTACACCTTC.

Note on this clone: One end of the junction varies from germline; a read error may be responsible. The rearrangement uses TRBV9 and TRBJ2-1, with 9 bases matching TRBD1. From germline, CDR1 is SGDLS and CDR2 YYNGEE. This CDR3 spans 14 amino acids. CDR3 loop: CASSVGTGINGQFF. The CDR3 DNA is TGTGCCAGCAGCGTCGGGACAGGGATCAATGGGCAGTTCTTC.

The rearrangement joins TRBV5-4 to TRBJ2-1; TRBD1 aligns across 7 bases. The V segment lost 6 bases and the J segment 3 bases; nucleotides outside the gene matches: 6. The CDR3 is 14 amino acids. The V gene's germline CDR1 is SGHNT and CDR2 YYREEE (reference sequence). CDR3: CASTRTGIYNEQFF. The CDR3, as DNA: TGTGCCAGCACCCGGACAGGCATCTACAATGAGCAGTTCTTC.

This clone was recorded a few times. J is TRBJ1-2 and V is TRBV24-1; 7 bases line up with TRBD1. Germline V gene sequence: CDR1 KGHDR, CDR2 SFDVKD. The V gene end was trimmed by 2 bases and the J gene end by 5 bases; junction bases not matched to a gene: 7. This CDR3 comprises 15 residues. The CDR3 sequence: CATSDSSQGSYGYTF. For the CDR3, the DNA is TGTGCCACCAGTGATTCGTCACAGGGGAGTTATGGCTACACCTTC.

CDR3 in amino acids: CASSPEGTGSGYTF. CDR3 nucleotides: TGTGCCAGCAGCCCCGAAGGGACAGGGAGCGGCTACACCTTC. The chain combines TRBV7-9 with TRBJ1-2; 9 nucleotides line up with TRBD1. Looked up from germline, CDR1 is SEHNR and CDR2 is FQNEAQ (reference sequence). Germline trimming cut 5 bases from V and 8 bases from J; bases unmatched to any gene: 9. The CDR3 is 14 residues long.

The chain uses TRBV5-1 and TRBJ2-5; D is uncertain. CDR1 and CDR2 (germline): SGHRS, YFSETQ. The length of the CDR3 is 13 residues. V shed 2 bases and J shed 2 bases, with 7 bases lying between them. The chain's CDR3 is CASSFGQQETQYF. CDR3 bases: TGCGCCAGCAGCTTTGGCCAGCAAGAGACCCAGTACTTC.

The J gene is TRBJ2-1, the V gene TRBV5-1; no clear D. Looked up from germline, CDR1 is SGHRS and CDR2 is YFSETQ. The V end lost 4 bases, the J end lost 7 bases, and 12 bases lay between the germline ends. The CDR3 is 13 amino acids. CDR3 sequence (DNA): TGCGCCAGCAGCCCTATTCTACGTAATGAGCAGTTCTTC. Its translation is CASSPILRNEQFF.

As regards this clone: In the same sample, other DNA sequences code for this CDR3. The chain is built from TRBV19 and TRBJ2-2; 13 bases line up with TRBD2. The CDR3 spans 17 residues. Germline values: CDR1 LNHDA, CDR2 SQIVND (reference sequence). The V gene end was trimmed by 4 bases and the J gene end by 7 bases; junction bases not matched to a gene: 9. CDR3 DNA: TGTGCCAGTAGTACCGAACTAGCGGGAGGGCCCAGCGGGGAGCTGTTTTTT. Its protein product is CASSTELAGGPSGELFF.

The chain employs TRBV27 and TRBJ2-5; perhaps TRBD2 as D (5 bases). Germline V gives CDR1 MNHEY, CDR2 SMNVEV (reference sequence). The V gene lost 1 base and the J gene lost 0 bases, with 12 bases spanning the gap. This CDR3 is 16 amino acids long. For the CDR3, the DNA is TGTGCCAGCAGTTTATTTTCGGGATCCGACCAAGAGACCCAGTACTTC. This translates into CASSLFSGSDQETQYF.

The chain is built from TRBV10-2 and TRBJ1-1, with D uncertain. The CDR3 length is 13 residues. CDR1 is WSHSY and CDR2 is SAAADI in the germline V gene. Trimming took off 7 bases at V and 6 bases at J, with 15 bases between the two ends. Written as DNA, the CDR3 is TGCGCCAGCAACCAGGAACGGTACGCTGAAGCTTTCTTT. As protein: CASNQERYAEAFF.

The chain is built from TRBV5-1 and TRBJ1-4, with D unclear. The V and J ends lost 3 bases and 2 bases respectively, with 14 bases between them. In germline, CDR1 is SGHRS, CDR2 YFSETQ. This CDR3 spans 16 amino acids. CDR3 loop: CASSSSRGSTNEKLFF. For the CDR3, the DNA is TGCGCCAGCAGCTCTTCTCGAGGGTCGACTAATGAAAAACTGTTTTTT.

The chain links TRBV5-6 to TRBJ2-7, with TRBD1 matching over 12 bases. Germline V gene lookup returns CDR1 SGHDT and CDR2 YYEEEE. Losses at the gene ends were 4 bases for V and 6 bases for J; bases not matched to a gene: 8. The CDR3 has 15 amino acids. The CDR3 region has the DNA TGTGCCAGCAGCCCGTCGAGGGACAGGGGGCGCGAGCAGTACTTC. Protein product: CASSPSRDRGREQYF.

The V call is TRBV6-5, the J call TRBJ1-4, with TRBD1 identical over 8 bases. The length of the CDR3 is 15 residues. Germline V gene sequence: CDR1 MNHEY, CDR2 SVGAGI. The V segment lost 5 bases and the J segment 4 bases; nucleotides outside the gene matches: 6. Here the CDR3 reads CASSQPGQDNEKLFF. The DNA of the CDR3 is TGTGCCAGCAGTCAACCGGGACAGGATAATGAAAAACTGTTTTTT.

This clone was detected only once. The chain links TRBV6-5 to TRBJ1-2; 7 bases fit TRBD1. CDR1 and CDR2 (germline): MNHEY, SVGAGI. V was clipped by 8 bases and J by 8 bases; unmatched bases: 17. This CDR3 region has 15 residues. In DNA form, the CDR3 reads TGTGCCAGCCAATTGACGGGACAGTTTTCAGGCGGCTACACCTTC. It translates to CASQLTGQFSGGYTF.

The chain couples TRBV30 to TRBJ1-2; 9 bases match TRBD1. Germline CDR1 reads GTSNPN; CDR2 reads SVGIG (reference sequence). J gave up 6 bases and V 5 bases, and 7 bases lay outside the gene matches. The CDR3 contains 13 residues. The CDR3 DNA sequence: TGTGCCTGGGTCGGACAGGGGTTCAATGGCTACACCTTC. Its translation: CAWVGQGFNGYTF.

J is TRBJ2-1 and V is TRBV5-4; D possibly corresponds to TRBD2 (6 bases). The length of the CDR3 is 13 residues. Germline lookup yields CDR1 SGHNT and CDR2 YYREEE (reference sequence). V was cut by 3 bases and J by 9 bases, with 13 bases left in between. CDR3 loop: CASSYSLAREQFF. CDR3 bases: TGTGCCAGCAGCTATTCCCTAGCGCGTGAGCAGTTCTTC.

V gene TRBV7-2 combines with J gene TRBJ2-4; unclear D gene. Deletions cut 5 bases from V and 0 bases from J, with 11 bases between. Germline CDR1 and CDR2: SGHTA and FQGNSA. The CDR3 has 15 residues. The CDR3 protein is CASSPPPLAKNIQYF. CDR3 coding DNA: TGTGCCAGCAGCCCCCCCCCACTAGCCAAAAACATTCAGTACTTC.

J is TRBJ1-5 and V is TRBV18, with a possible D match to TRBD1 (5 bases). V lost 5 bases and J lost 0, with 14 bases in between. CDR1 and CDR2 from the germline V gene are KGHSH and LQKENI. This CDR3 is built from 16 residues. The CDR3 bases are TGTGCCAGCTCAGTAGGGACTCCCAATAGCAATCAGCCCCAGCATTTT. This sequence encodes CASSVGTPNSNQPQHF.

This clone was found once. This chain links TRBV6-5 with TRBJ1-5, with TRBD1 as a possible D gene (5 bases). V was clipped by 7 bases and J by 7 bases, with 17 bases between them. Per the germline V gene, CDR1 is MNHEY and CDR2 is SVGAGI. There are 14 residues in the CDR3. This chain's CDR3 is CASTPVEGRQPQHF. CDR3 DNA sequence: TGTGCCAGCACCCCCGTGGAGGGGAGACAGCCCCAGCATTTT.

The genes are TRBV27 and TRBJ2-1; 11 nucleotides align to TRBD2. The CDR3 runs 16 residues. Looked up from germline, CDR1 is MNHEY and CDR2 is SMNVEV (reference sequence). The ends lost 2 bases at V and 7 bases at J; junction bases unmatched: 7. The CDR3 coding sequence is TGTGCCAGCAGTTTAGGGCTAGCGGGAGGTGGGAATGAGCAGTTCTTC. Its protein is CASSLGLAGGGNEQFF.

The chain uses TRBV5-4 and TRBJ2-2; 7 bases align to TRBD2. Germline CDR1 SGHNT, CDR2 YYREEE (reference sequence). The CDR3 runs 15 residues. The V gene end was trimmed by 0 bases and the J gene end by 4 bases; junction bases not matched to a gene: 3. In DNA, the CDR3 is TGTGCCAGCAGCTTGGGCGGGAGTGGCACCGGGGAGCTGTTTTTT. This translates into CASSLGGSGTGELFF.

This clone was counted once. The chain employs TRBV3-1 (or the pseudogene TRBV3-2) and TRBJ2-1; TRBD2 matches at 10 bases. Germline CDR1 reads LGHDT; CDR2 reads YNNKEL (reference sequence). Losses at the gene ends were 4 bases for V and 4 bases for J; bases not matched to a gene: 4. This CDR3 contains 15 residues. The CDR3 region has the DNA TGTGCCAGCAGCCGACCGGGACTAGCGTACAATGAGCAGTTCTTC. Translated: CASSRPGLAYNEQFF.

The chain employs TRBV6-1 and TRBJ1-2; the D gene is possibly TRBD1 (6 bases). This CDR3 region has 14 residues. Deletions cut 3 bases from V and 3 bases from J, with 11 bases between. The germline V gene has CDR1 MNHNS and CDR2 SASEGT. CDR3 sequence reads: CASSDTGRDYGYTF. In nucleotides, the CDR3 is TGTGCCAGCAGTGACACAGGGAGGGACTATGGCTACACCTTC.